This T cell receptor (beta chain) appears in the sequencing data of a study of Graves' ophthalmopathy and Graves' hyperthyroidism. Study-level information: Hyperthyroidism qualified as stable when ophthalmopathy did not develop within 18 months of follow-up. Study-wide results and limits: Blood also carried most expanded thyroid clonotypes exceeding 0.001 frequency.

Participants with hyperthyroidism, aged 18 to 65, were newly diagnosed with under 2 months' duration. Establishment of the diagnosis relied upon clinical symptoms, serum thyroxine, TRAb, thyroid ultrasound and orbital computed tomography. TCR beta CDR3 regions were amplified from RNA transcripts. First-round RT-PCR with HTBI primers preceded a second-round multiplex PCR. One entry per CDR3 protein results from TCRdb running MiXCR on the multiplex PCR reads. The sample lists over a million distinct CDR3 sequences; 35% to 40% were seen once. CDR1 is SQVTM and CDR2 is ANQGSEA in the germline V gene. The CDR3 contains 14 residues. Trimming pared 4 bases from V and 1 base from J, leaving 13 bases between. This clonotype was observed at least ten times. Its antigen is not known.

The sample was peripheral blood or thyroid tissue (not recorded which). The V and J genes are TRBV29-1 and TRBJ1-1; D not resolved. This clonotype was sampled from an adult man with Graves' hyperthyroidism. The CDR3 bases are TGCAGCGTTGGCGGTGGAGGAGAGAACACTGAAGCTTTCTTT. The encoded protein is CSVGGGGENTEAFF.